One sample yielded the 2 T cell receptor beta chains listed below, sequenced in a study of blood T cell repertoires in COVID-19. Some clones are missing from TCRdb's copy, which holds only in-frame ones; the method was immunoSEQ multiplex PCR. The repertoire holds 95,000 to 150,000 clones, 80% to 95% seen once, with about 1.9% in the top ten. The sample consisted of peripheral blood. The receptors were sampled from a man aged 50 or older with COVID-19, enrolled during active disease.

The genes are TRBV18 and TRBJ2-7; D remains ambiguous. The CDR3 runs 15 residues. Germline CDR1 KGHSH, CDR2 LQKENI. With 1 base removed from V and 2 bases from J, the gap between germline ends came to 12 bases. Written as DNA, the CDR3 is TGTGCCAGCTCACCACGGCAAACAGCTCCCTACGAGCAGTACTTC. Its protein product is CASSPRQTAPYEQYF.

The genes are TRBV19 and TRBJ2-1; the match to TRBD2 covers 13 bases. Germline CDR1 reads LNHDA; CDR2 reads SQIVND (reference sequence). The CDR3 has 14 amino acids. J was trimmed by 6 bases and V by 9 bases; bases with no gene match: 5. In nucleotides, the CDR3 is TGTGCCAGCACCGGGACTAGCGGGATCAATGAGCAGTTCTTC. Translation gives CASTGTSGINEQFF. Combining the CDR3 with reference TRBV19 and TRBJ2-1 gives the whole variable domain DGGITQSPKYLFRKEGQNVTLSCEQNLNHDAMYWYRQDPGQGLRLIYYSQIVNDFQKGDIAEGYSVSREKKESFPLTVTSAQKNPTAFYLCASTGTSGINEQFFGPGTRLTVL.